The T cell receptor beta chain under discussion was sequenced for a study of T-cell reconstitution after alpha-beta-depleted transplantation in children. Findings and caveats of the study: Recipient T cells and thymic progenitors that survived gave rise to the high TCRbeta diversity observed at day 60 in some patients.

CDR3 length: 16 residues. Looked up from germline, CDR1 is SGHTA and CDR2 is FQGNSA. Notes on this clonotype: As yet, its antigen is unknown. An end of the junction does not agree with germline; a read error may underlie this.

Unique molecular identifiers featured in how the TCRbeta library was prepared. From the PCR reads, TCRdb called clonotypes with MiXCR, one entry per CDR3 protein. The sample records approximately 500,000 distinct CDR3 sequences, more than 9% being singletons. The source of this sequence is a child younger than 10 with inherited bone marrow failure, due to receive a stem cell transplant. The material was PBMCs, obtained before TCRalphabeta/CD19-depleted stem cell transplant. V usage is TRBV7-2 and J usage is TRBJ2-1, with 8 bases fitting TRBD2. CDR3 amino acids: CASSLTSARPWDEHFF. The CDR3 DNA reads as TGTGCCAGCAGCTTGACTAGCGCCCGACCTTGGGATGAGCATTTCTTC.